What follows are 27 T cell receptor beta chains derived from one specimen sequenced in a study of response to subunit inactivated influenza vaccine (dated by TCRdb to between 2018 and 2020). Libraries came from RT-PCR. Sequencing instrument: Illumina HiSeq 2500. The public reads were reprocessed in TCRdb via fastp at Q25 and MiXCR, keeping in-frame beta chains. Rows matching on CDR3 protein sequence are summarized as one entry with the most common DNA and genes. Here the sample has fewer than 600,000 distinct CDR3 sequences; approximately 6.9% occur a single time. The ten top clones hold about an eighth of the sample. The material was PBMCs from blood, obtained less than 30 months after vaccination. These TCRs come from a man aged 50-75 years who received an inactivated influenza vaccine. Donor details come from another sample of the same person, matched by shared clones.

V is TRBV7-9 and J is TRBJ2-1; D uncertain. The germline V gene has CDR1 SEHNR and CDR2 FQNEAQ (reference sequence). The V and J ends lost 1 base and 9 bases respectively, with 7 bases between them. This CDR3 region has 12 residues. The CDR3 bases are TGTGCCAGCAGCTTAGTTGGGCGTGAGCAGTTCTTC. This codes for CASSLVGREQFF.

This clonotype was counted a few times. The rearrangement links TRBV10-2 to TRBJ1-1; a possible D gene is TRBD1 (6 bases). The CDR3 contains 16 residues. Looked up from germline, CDR1 is WSHSY and CDR2 is SAAADI. The ends were cut back, 3 bases at V and 4 bases at J, with 18 bases in the middle. In DNA form, the CDR3 reads TGCGCCAGCAGTGAAGCGGGGGCTCTTTCAACCACTGAAGCTTTCTTT. Its protein is CASSEAGALSTTEAFF.

This clonotype was counted many times. The chain employs TRBV4-2 and TRBJ1-4; the match to TRBD1 covers 7 bases. The V gene's germline CDR1 is LGHNA and CDR2 YNFKEQ. The CDR3 totals 17 residues. Germline trimming cut 2 bases from V and 0 bases from J; bases unmatched to any gene: 6. The CDR3 sequence is CASSQTGQLTTNEKLFF. The CDR3 DNA reads TGTGCCAGCAGCCAAACGGGACAGCTTACAACTAATGAAAAACTGTTTTTT.

The chain joins TRBV3-1 to TRBJ1-3; unclear D gene. CDR1 is LGHDT, CDR2 YNNKEL, per germline (reference sequence). The CDR3 loop spans 15 amino acids. V lost 1 base and J 0 bases, leaving 7 bases between the germline ends. The CDR3 loop reads CASSQAVSSGNTIYF. The DNA for the CDR3 is TGTGCCAGCAGCCAAGCAGTAAGCTCTGGAAACACCATATATTTT.

This chain joins TRBV7-2 and TRBJ2-1; D is unclear. Trimming cost V 1 base and J 7 bases, with 11 bases left between them. Looked up from germline, CDR1 is SGHTA and CDR2 is FQGNSA. This CDR3 has 14 amino acids. The CDR3, as DNA: TGTGCCAGCAGCTTAGTGGCCCAGCATAATGAGCAGTTCTTC. Residues: CASSLVAQHNEQFF.

The table lists this clonotype with a few counts. The chain uses TRBV28 and TRBJ1-2; D gene unclear. V was trimmed by 3 bases and J by 6 bases, leaving 14 bases between them. The CDR3 consists of 14 residues. Germline assignment: CDR1 MDHEN and CDR2 SYDVKM. CDR3 amino acids: CASSFLFLGDGYTF. In DNA form, the CDR3 reads TGTGCCAGCAGTTTTTTGTTTCTCGGAGATGGCTACACCTTC.

This clonotype was recorded at least ten times. The chain carries TRBV9 and TRBJ2-5; D gene unclear. The germline CDR1 and CDR2 sequences are SGDLS and YYNGEE. The CDR3 has 14 amino acids. The germline V and J ends were trimmed by 4 bases and 5 bases, with 15 bases remaining between them. In nucleotides, the CDR3 is TGTGCCAGCAGCCCGAACCCGGGTCAGGAGACCCAGTACTTC. Its protein product is CASSPNPGQETQYF.

In this sample, this clonotype turned up many times. The chain combines TRBV20-1 with TRBJ2-7; D might be TRBD2 (5 bases). This CDR3 is built from 13 residues. V was cut by 5 bases and J by 3 bases, with 14 bases left in between. Germline lookup yields CDR1 DFQATT and CDR2 SNEGSKA (reference sequence). The CDR3 DNA is TGCAGTGCTCATGGGAGTGATGGCTACGAGCAGTACTTC. Amino acids: CSAHGSDGYEQYF.

This clonotype was detected a few times. The V and J genes are TRBV9 and TRBJ2-2, with 7 bases identical to TRBD1. Germline values: CDR1 SGDLS, CDR2 YYNGEE. After removal of 4 bases from V and 1 base from J, the junction contained 4 bases not matched to a gene. The CDR3 totals 15 residues. The CDR3 nucleotides are TGTGCCAGCAGCCTGGGACAGAGGAACACCGGGGAGCTGTTTTTT. The encoded protein is CASSLGQRNTGELFF. Based on the CDR3 plus reference TRBV9 and TRBJ2-2, the full variable domain is DSGVTQTPKHLITATGQRVTLRCSPRSGDLSVYWYQQSLDQGLQFLIQYYNGEERAKGNILERFSAQQFPDLHSELNLSSLELGDSALYFCASSLGQRNTGELFFGEGSRLTVL.

The chain links TRBV27 to TRBJ1-2, with TRBD1 as a possible D gene (6 bases). The CDR3 is made up of 13 amino acids. Between the trimmed V and J ends, which lost 5 bases and 8 bases, there was a span of 15 bases. Germline V gene lookup returns CDR1 MNHEY and CDR2 SMNVEV (reference sequence). CDR3: CASSLTGIRGYTF. The CDR3 coding sequence is TGTGCCAGCAGTCTAACAGGGATTCGAGGCTACACCTTC.

In this sample, this clonotype turned up a few times. The gene calls are TRBV5-6 and TRBJ2-7, with D unresolved. This CDR3 region has 14 residues. CDR1 and CDR2 from the germline V gene are SGHDT and YYEEEE. With 4 bases removed from V and 5 bases from J, the gap between germline ends came to 16 bases. CDR3 nucleotides: TGTGCCAGCAGCGCCTTGAATAGGATGCACGAGCAGTACTTC. Its protein is CASSALNRMHEQYF.

This clonotype was found many times. This sequence joins TRBV20-1 and TRBJ2-5, with D possibly being TRBD1 (5 bases). The germline V and J ends were trimmed by 4 bases and 5 bases, with 20 bases remaining between them. CDR1 and CDR2 from the germline V gene are DFQATT and SNEGSKA (reference sequence). This CDR3 is 15 amino acids long. The CDR3, as DNA: TGCAGTGCTAAAGGGGATGCAGGGTCTCGGGAGACCCAGTACTTC. Its translation: CSAKGDAGSRETQYF.

This clonotype has a count of ten or more. The chain has TRBV5-1 and TRBJ2-7; 11 nucleotides match TRBD1. The length of the CDR3 is 13 residues. Germline V gene lookup returns CDR1 SGHRS and CDR2 YFSETQ. Trimming took 3 bases from V and 6 from J; bases not matched to a gene: 2. The CDR3 DNA follows: TGCGCCAGCAGCTGGGACAGGGGGAGCGAGCAGTACTTC. Translating gives CASSWDRGSEQYF.

This clonotype occurred many times. The rearrangement links TRBV29-1 to TRBJ2-7, with TRBD1 identical over 9 bases. The CDR3 extends over 15 amino acids. CDR1 and CDR2 from the germline V gene are SQVTM and ANQGSEA. V was clipped by 5 bases and J by 3 bases; unmatched bases: 11. In DNA, the CDR3 is TGCAGCGTTCTCGAGGCGACAGGGGGACGCTACGAGCAGTACTTC. Translated, it gives CSVLEATGGRYEQYF.

V and J are TRBV12-3 or TRBV12-4 and TRBJ2-2; TRBD1 matches at 7 bases. The CDR3 has 15 residues. V lost 6 bases and J lost 4; bases outside the gene matches: 8. CDR3 protein: CASRIRQGSTGELFF. In DNA form, the CDR3 reads TGTGCCAGCAGGATTCGACAGGGTAGCACCGGGGAGCTGTTTTTT.

The chain couples TRBV15 to TRBJ2-1; 15 bases match TRBD2. From germline, CDR1 is LNHNV and CDR2 YYDKDF (reference sequence). V shed 0 bases, J shed 6 bases, and the junction held 3 bases outside the gene matches. The CDR3 has 17 amino acids. CDR3 sequence (DNA): TGTGCCACCAGCAGAGATACGGGACTAGCGGGAGGCAATGAGCAGTTCTTC. Translating it yields CATSRDTGLAGGNEQFF.

This clonotype was counted between two and nine times. This chain links TRBV3-1 with TRBJ1-1; tentative D call: TRBD1 (6 bases). The CDR3 totals 14 residues. Trimming took off 1 base at V and 5 bases at J, with 11 bases between the two ends. Germline-derived CDR1 and CDR2 are LGHDT and YNNKEL (reference sequence). CDR3: CASSQVPRGTEAFF. CDR3 nucleotides: TGTGCCAGCAGCCAAGTTCCCAGGGGTACTGAAGCTTTCTTT.

This clonotype has only a few counts. The chain uses TRBV20-1 and TRBJ1-6; D possibly corresponds to TRBD1 (5 bases). With 3 bases removed from V and 13 bases from J, the gap between germline ends came to 19 bases. CDR3 size: 14 residues. In germline, CDR1 is DFQATT, CDR2 SNEGSKA (reference sequence). Here the CDR3 DNA reads TGCAGTGCTAGGGAGGGGTGGCAGAACGGGCCCCTCCACTTT. It yields the protein CSAREGWQNGPLHF.

The V gene is TRBV20-1, the J gene TRBJ2-1, with 10 bases fitting TRBD2. CDR1 DFQATT and CDR2 SNEGSKA come from the germline V gene (reference sequence). The CDR3 has 16 residues. Trimming at V came to 6 bases and at J to 3 bases, leaving 11 bases not matched to a gene. The CDR3 nucleotides are TGCAGTGCCTTAAGTAGAGCGGGAGGGTACTACAATGAGCAGTTCTTC. Amino acids: CSALSRAGGYYNEQFF.

This rearrangement joins TRBV28 to TRBJ2-3; no reliable D call. Deletions cut 6 bases from V and 5 bases from J, with 15 bases between. Germline CDR1 is MDHEN and CDR2 is SYDVKM. The CDR3 is 14 residues long. CDR3 residues: CASRAYGRKDTQYF. In DNA form, the CDR3 reads TGTGCCAGCAGAGCCTACGGCAGGAAAGATACGCAGTATTTT.

This clonotype was counted many times. V usage is TRBV4-3 and J usage is TRBJ1-3, with 7 bases lining up with TRBD1. In germline, CDR1 is LGHNA, CDR2 YSLEER. This CDR3 contains 19 residues. The ends lost 0 bases at V and 3 bases at J; junction bases unmatched: 14. The CDR3 protein is CASSQDPWTDRVGGNTIYF. The CDR3 region has the DNA TGCGCCAGCAGCCAAGATCCCTGGACCGACAGGGTCGGTGGAAACACCATATATTTT.

This chain connects TRBV4-2 to TRBJ2-7; D is unclear. V lost 0 bases and J 2 bases, leaving 11 bases between the germline ends. Per germline, CDR1 LGHNA and CDR2 YNFKEQ. The CDR3 consists of 15 residues. The CDR3 sequence: CASSQDSNSAYEQYF. CDR3 nucleotide sequence: TGTGCCAGCAGCCAAGATTCTAACAGCGCCTACGAGCAGTACTTC.

There are a few counts of this clonotype. V is TRBV27 and J is TRBJ2-6; D might be TRBD2 (5 bases). Trimming took off 2 bases at V and 3 bases at J, with 8 bases between the two ends. This CDR3 region has 15 residues. Germline loops: CDR1 MNHEY, CDR2 SMNVEV (reference sequence). The CDR3 nucleotides read TGTGCCAGCAGTTTAGGACTCAGTGGGGCCAACGTCCTGACTTTC. It is translated as CASSLGLSGANVLTF.

Many counts were recorded for this clonotype. The chain combines TRBV10-3 with TRBJ1-1; 7 bases fit TRBD1. The germline CDR1 and CDR2 sequences are ENHRY and SYGVKD. The CDR3 totals 13 residues. The J segment lost 5 bases and the V segment lost 10 bases, leaving 10 bases of the junction unmatched. The CDR3 DNA sequence: TGTGCCACCCTACAGGGGCTGAGGACTGAAGCTTTCTTT. It is translated as CATLQGLRTEAFF.

In this sample, this clonotype turned up many times. The chain has TRBV5-1 and TRBJ2-3, with 7 nucleotides matching TRBD1. Per the germline V gene, CDR1 is SGHRS and CDR2 is YFSETQ. The V and J ends lost 2 bases and 0 bases, in that order; junction bases with no gene match: 3. The CDR3 is made up of 15 amino acids. CDR3 sequence: CASSFTGQSTDTQYF. The CDR3 nucleotides read TGCGCCAGCAGCTTCACGGGACAGAGCACAGATACGCAGTATTTT.

The chain employs TRBV18 and TRBJ2-2; 11 bases agree with TRBD1. Germline CDR1 reads KGHSH; CDR2 reads LQKENI. This CDR3 has 17 amino acids. Trimming removed 5 bases from V and 3 bases from J; junction bases left unmatched: 8. DNA of the CDR3: TGTGCCAGCTCAACCCGGACAGGGGGCGCGGACACCGGGGAGCTGTTTTTT. Its protein product is CASSTRTGGADTGELFF. Complete variable domain (other parts from reference TRBV18 and TRBJ2-2): NAGVMQNPRHLVRRRGQEARLRCSPMKGHSHVYWYRQLPEEGLKFMVYLQKENIIDESGMPKERFSAEFPKEGPSILRIQQVVRGDSAAYFCASSTRTGGADTGELFFGEGSRLTVL.

The table lists this clonotype with a few counts. J is TRBJ2-6 and V is TRBV21-1; TRBD2 reflects the table's D call only, with no check against the DNA. TRBV21-1 is tagged as a pseudogene. CDR3 length: 18 amino acids. The CDR3 region is CASPQASGRLSGANVLTF. In DNA form, the CDR3 reads TGTGCCAGCCCCCAGGCTAGCGGGAGGCTCTCTGGGGCCAACGTCCTGACTTTC.